This T cell receptor (beta chain) was captured by sequencing in a study of blood T cells in healthy people across ages. The second PCR ran about 6 to 12 cycles with a sample-barcoded 5' primer and J-beta primers. Each cDNA molecule was tagged by a template-switch adaptor with 12 random nucleotides. Each sample provided no less than 3 million CDR3-containing paired-end reads. Via MiXCR, TCRdb re-called the 5' RACE reads, giving one row per CDR3 protein. The table has some 1 million distinct CDR3 sequences, 45% seen once. Total RNA extracted from each sample amounted to at least 5 micrograms. This CDR3 comprises 10 residues. Germline V gives CDR1 MGHDK, CDR2 SYGVNS. Trimming stripped 2 bases from V and 10 bases from J, with 3 bases between.

Specimen: blood. The chain carries TRBV25-1 and TRBJ2-1, with unresolved D. This receptor was identified in a woman in her fifties or sixties in good health. CDR3 amino acids: CASSEAEQFF. The CDR3 DNA follows: TGTGCCAGCAGTGAAGCAGAGCAGTTCTTC. The variable domain in full, completed from reference TRBV25-1 and TRBJ2-1, reads EADIYQTPRYLVIGTGKKITLECSQTMGHDKMYWYQQDPGMELHLIHYSYGVNSTEKGDLSSESTVSRIRTEHFPLTLESARPSHTSQYLCASSEAEQFFGPGTRLTVL.